A single sample is the source of the 7 T cell receptor beta chains below, sequenced in a study of regulatory T cells in long-lasting Graves disease. Sequencing libraries for TCR beta were prepared with iRepertoire HTBI primers and Arm-PCR of CDR3 regions. In TCRdb, the multiplex PCR reads were re-called with MiXCR into one record per CDR3 protein. The sample yields some 370,000 distinct CDR3 sequences, less than 25% seen once. Indicated time point: persistent/refractory GD, antithyroid drugs over 5 years with positive TRAb. The TCR library was made from RNA extracted from PBMCs. The sequences come from peripheral blood mononuclear cells (PBMCs), collected when the disease was refractory, from a patient treated with antithyroid drugs. These receptors originate from a female donor with Graves disease.

This clonotype was counted many times. J is TRBJ2-5 and V is TRBV11-2; perhaps TRBD2 as D (6 bases). CDR1 SGHAT and CDR2 FQNNGV come from the germline V gene. The V end lost 5 bases, the J end lost 0 bases, and 7 bases lay between the germline ends. This CDR3 has 13 amino acids. This CDR3 reads CASSREYQETQYF. In nucleotides, the CDR3 is TGTGCCAGCAGCCGGGAGTACCAAGAGACCCAGTACTTC. Full variable domain (missing parts from reference TRBV11-2 and TRBJ2-5): EAGVAQSPRYKIIEKRQSVAFWCNPISGHATLYWYQQILGQGPKLLIQFQNNGVVDDSQLPKDRFSAERLKGVDSTLKIQPAKLEDSAVYLCASSREYQETQYFGPGTRLLVL.

The gene calls are TRBV28 and TRBJ2-3, with D perhaps TRBD2 (5 bases). CDR1 and CDR2 (germline): MDHEN, SYDVKM. This CDR3 comprises 15 residues. The germline V and J ends were trimmed by 5 bases and 0 bases, with 12 bases remaining between them. Written as DNA, the CDR3 is TGTGCCAGCAGTCGGGGTGGGCTTAGCACAGATACGCAGTATTTT. This codes for CASSRGGLSTDTQYF.

V usage is TRBV2 and J usage is TRBJ1-5; maybe TRBD1 (5 bases). V lost 6 bases and J lost 6, with 18 bases in between. The CDR3 extends over 15 amino acids. The germline V gene encodes CDR1 SNHLY and CDR2 FYNNEI. In nucleotides, the CDR3 is TGTGCCAGCAGAGCGGACACGGGAGCAGGTCAGCCCCAGCATTTT. It encodes CASRADTGAGQPQHF.

There are many counts of this clonotype. The chain carries TRBV6-5 and TRBJ1-6; D is undetermined. The CDR3 consists of 16 residues. V shed 3 bases and J shed 9 bases, with 18 bases lying between them. CDR1 is MNHEY and CDR2 is SVGAGI in the germline V gene. CDR3 amino acids: CASSYQYSPSSSPLHF. The CDR3 nucleotides are TGTGCCAGCAGTTATCAATATTCTCCTTCAAGTTCACCCCTCCACTTT.

This clonotype was recorded many times. The rearrangement links TRBV27 to TRBJ2-7, with 14 bases that match TRBD2. Trimming cost V 3 bases and J 5 bases; bases outside gene matches: 6. CDR3 length equals 16 residues. Germline CDR1 is MNHEY and CDR2 is SMNVEV (reference sequence). CDR3 in amino acids: CASSFAGLAGEDEQYF. In DNA form, the CDR3 reads TGTGCCAGCAGTTTTGCGGGACTAGCGGGAGAAGACGAGCAGTACTTC.

This chain joins TRBV5-1 and TRBJ2-7; 8 bases are a match to TRBD2. The CDR3 sequence is 14 residues long. Germline-derived CDR1 and CDR2 are SGHRS and YFSETQ. V dropped 4 bases and J dropped 5; count of bases not matched to a gene: 8. CDR3 protein: CASSTGLASDEQYF. CDR3 nucleotide sequence: TGCGCCAGCAGCACTGGACTAGCTTCTGACGAGCAGTACTTC.

The table lists this clonotype with a few counts. This chain uses TRBV6-2 or TRBV6-3 with TRBJ2-4, with 7 bases identical to TRBD1. V was pared by 6 bases and J by 6 bases, with 5 bases of the junction left unmatched. This CDR3 is 13 amino acids long. The germline V gene encodes CDR1 MNHEY and CDR2 SVGEGT. The CDR3 DNA reads TGTGCCAGCAGAGAGGGGGCAAGAAACATTCAGTACTTC. As protein: CASREGARNIQYF.